Below, 13 T cell receptor beta chains from the same sample are listed, as sequenced in a study of blood T cell repertoires in COVID-19. Method: immunoSEQ multiplex PCR; TCRdb's copy keeps in-frame clones and lacks some. The sample holds under 150,000 clones, around four fifths seen once. Sequenced input: peripheral blood. These receptors all come from an elderly man with active or convalescent COVID-19.

The chain links TRBV3-1 (or the pseudogene TRBV3-2) to TRBJ2-3; D is possibly TRBD2 (7 bases). V was clipped by 4 bases and J by 4 bases, with 21 bases between them. This CDR3 is 17 amino acids long. The germline V gene has CDR1 LGHDT and CDR2 YNNKEL (reference sequence). CDR3 sequence (DNA): TGTGCCAGCAGCCCGCCCAGGAGGGGGGGGAAATCAGATACGCAGTATTTT. Translated: CASSPPRRGGKSDTQYF.

This rearrangement joins TRBV6-5 to TRBJ1-2; 11 bases agree with TRBD1. The CDR3 length is 15 residues. The germline V gene has CDR1 MNHEY and CDR2 SVGAGI. J lost 6 bases, V lost 5 bases, and 8 bases had no gene match. In DNA form, the CDR3 reads TGTGCCAGCAGTAGCCCGGGACAGGGGGGTGATGGCTACACCTTC. Its translation: CASSSPGQGGDGYTF.

There are a few counts of this clone. V usage is TRBV5-5 and J usage is TRBJ2-1; 10 bases are shared with TRBD2. V lost 5 bases, J lost 4 bases, and 6 bases stayed unmatched. The germline CDR1 and CDR2 sequences are SGHKS and YYEKEE (reference sequence). The CDR3 covers 15 residues. The CDR3 reads CASSPGLASYNEQFF. In DNA form, the CDR3 reads TGTGCCAGCAGTCCGGGACTAGCGAGTTACAATGAGCAGTTCTTC.

V is TRBV30 and J is TRBJ1-2; D might be TRBD1 (6 bases). The germline V gene has CDR1 GTSNPN and CDR2 SVGIG (reference sequence). This CDR3 has 12 residues. Trimming stripped 1 base from V and 8 bases from J, with 11 bases between. The CDR3: CAWSAGAGGYTF. The CDR3 DNA reads as TGTGCCTGGAGTGCAGGGGCTGGAGGCTACACCTTC.

The chain has TRBV7-2 and TRBJ2-2, with 8 bases that match TRBD2. Germline-derived CDR1 and CDR2 are SGHTA and FQGNSA. Losses at the gene ends were 2 bases for V and 3 bases for J; bases not matched to a gene: 5. The CDR3 loop spans 16 amino acids. In nucleotides, the CDR3 is TGTGCCAGCAGCTTATTAGCGGGGAGCCACACCGGGGAGCTGTTTTTT. Its translation is CASSLLAGSHTGELFF.

The chain uses TRBV5-5 and TRBJ2-1, with 8 bases matching TRBD1. In germline, CDR1 is SGHKS, CDR2 YYEKEE (reference sequence). The CDR3 has 14 amino acids. V gave up 0 bases and J gave up 6 bases; unmatched junction bases: 2. CDR3 in DNA: TGTGCCAGCAGCTTGGCGACAGGGGCCAATGAGCAGTTCTTC. Its protein product is CASSLATGANEQFF.

V is TRBV3-1 (or the pseudogene TRBV3-2) and J is TRBJ1-2; TRBD1 matches 11 bases. Trimming at V came to 0 bases and at J to 6 bases, leaving 12 bases not matched to a gene. In germline, CDR1 is LGHDT, CDR2 YNNKEL (reference sequence). This CDR3 spans 18 amino acids. The CDR3 is CASSQDEPGWDRGDGYTF. CDR3 DNA: TGTGCCAGCAGCCAAGATGAGCCGGGGTGGGACAGGGGGGATGGCTACACCTTC.

In this sample, this clone turned up once. This chain links TRBV5-1 with TRBJ1-1, with TRBD1 matching over 8 bases. CDR1 and CDR2 (germline): SGHRS, YFSETQ. J gave up 1 base and V 4 bases, and 6 bases lay outside the gene matches. The CDR3 is made up of 15 amino acids. In nucleotides, the CDR3 is TGCGCCAGCAGCCTGTGGACAGGGTCGAACACTGAAGCTTTCTTT. It codes for CASSLWTGSNTEAFF.

V is TRBV27 and J is TRBJ1-4; 7 bases agree with TRBD1. The CDR3 has 14 residues. CDR1 MNHEY and CDR2 SMNVEV come from the germline V gene (reference sequence). V was pared by 4 bases and J by 6 bases, with 5 bases of the junction left unmatched. This CDR3 is CASSWTGADEKLFF. Here the CDR3 DNA reads TGTGCCAGCAGTTGGACAGGTGCCGATGAAAAACTGTTTTTT.

Written as DNA, the CDR3 is TGTGCCAGCAGTTACTCGAAGAGTAGCAATCAGCCCCAGCATTTT. As protein: CASSYSKSSNQPQHF. This chain uses TRBV6-6 with TRBJ1-5; D is unclear. V gave up 0 bases and J gave up 0 bases, with 6 bases separating them. The CDR3 runs to 15 residues. Germline V gene data show CDR1 as MNHNY and CDR2 as SVGAGI (reference sequence).

V is TRBV6-6 and J is TRBJ1-1; the match to TRBD1 covers 9 bases. The germline CDR1 and CDR2 sequences are MNHNY and SVGAGI (reference sequence). The trim removed 2 bases at V and 7 bases at J, leaving 5 bases unmatched. The CDR3 covers 14 residues. The CDR3 region is CASSYPGQGDEAFF. CDR3 sequence (DNA): TGTGCCAGCAGTTACCCGGGACAGGGCGATGAAGCTTTCTTT.

The V gene is TRBV10-3, the J gene TRBJ2-7; the D gene is possibly TRBD1 (6 bases). Germline loops: CDR1 ENHRY, CDR2 SYGVKD. Trimming pared 4 bases from V and 1 base from J, leaving 11 bases between. The CDR3 contains 14 residues. This chain's CDR3 is CAISVVQGSYEQYF. CDR3 nucleotide sequence: TGTGCCATCAGTGTGGTACAGGGTTCCTACGAGCAGTACTTC.

The rearrangement uses TRBV5-4 and TRBJ2-7; D may be TRBD2 (5 bases). Germline V lookup: CDR1 SGHNT, CDR2 YYREEE (reference sequence). Trimming pared 4 bases from V and 7 bases from J, leaving 18 bases between. CDR3 size: 14 residues. CDR3 region: CASSNGQLGREQYF. CDR3 bases: TGTGCCAGCAGCAATGGTCAATTGGGGAGAGAGCAGTACTTC. The full variable domain, with the rest looked up from reference TRBV5-4 and TRBJ2-7, is ETGVTQSPTHLIKTRGQQVTLRCSSQSGHNTVSWYQQALGQGPQFIFQYYREEENGRGNFPPRFSGLQFPNYSSELNVNALELDDSALYLCASSNGQLGREQYFGPGTRLTVT.